This TCR beta chain was profiled in a study of spatial heterogeneity in lung cancer. Study background: Sequencing consistently turned up more beta-chain sequences than alpha-chain sequences.

The germline CDR1 and CDR2 sequences are SGHVS and FNYEAQ. Trimming removed 4 bases from V and 6 bases from J, with 14 bases in between. This CDR3 comprises 14 residues. Unique molecular identifiers tagged every individual TCR cDNA molecule. One entry per CDR3 protein, called by TCRdb with MiXCR from the 5' RACE reads. The sample has roughly 5,000 distinct CDR3 sequences, around 7.4% seen once. Study-wide results and caveats: Ubiquitous and regional expanded TCR counts tracked ubiquitous and regional nonsynonymous mutations, respectively. Higher tumor mutation counts went along with higher counts of expanded intratumoral alpha and beta TCRs.

The time point was: sample taken at primary tumor resection. Samples were obtained from 70 or so donors, all untreated early-stage non-small cell lung cancer patients. This clonotype is deemed medium-sized. Its antigen is currently unknown. The chain joins TRBV7-6 to TRBJ2-3; perhaps TRBD2 as D (6 bases). Sequences were derived from lung tumor tissue, sampled at surgery. The receptor was derived from a female donor with early-stage non-small cell lung cancer. The CDR3 reads CASSSRRVADTQYF. The DNA for the CDR3 is TGTGCCAGCAGCTCCAGGAGGGTGGCGGATACGCAGTATTTT.